The clone carrying this T cell receptor beta chain was seen a few times. Produced via immunoSEQ multiplex PCR; TCRdb's table is partial and in-frame only. In the table there are over 85,000 clones, less than 95% of which are singletons. This sample was included in a study of T cell responses to AZD1222 COVID-19 vaccine. This CDR3 has 16 amino acids. The germline gives CDR1 KGHSH, CDR2 LQKENI. V was pared by 2 bases and J by 2 bases, with 5 bases of the junction left unmatched. The sequence was collected from an adult in good health. Material: peripheral blood, obtained on day 0 of AZD1222 vaccination. The gene calls are TRBV18 and TRBJ1-4, with 7 bases fitting TRBD1. The CDR3 DNA sequence: TGTGCCAGCTCACCAACAGGGGTCGTGACTAATGAAAAACTGTTTTTT. It specifies CASSPTGVVTNEKLFF.